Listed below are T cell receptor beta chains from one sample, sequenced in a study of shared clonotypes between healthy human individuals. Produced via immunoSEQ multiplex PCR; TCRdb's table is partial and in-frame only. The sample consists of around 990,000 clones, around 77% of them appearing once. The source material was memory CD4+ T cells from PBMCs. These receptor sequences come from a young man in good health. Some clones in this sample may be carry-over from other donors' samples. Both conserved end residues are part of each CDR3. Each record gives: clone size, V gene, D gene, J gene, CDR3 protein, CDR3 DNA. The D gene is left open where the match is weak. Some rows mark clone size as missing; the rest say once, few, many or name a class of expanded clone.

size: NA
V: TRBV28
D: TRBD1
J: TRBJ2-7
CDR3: CASSSRGTGVHEQYF
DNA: TGTGCCAGCAGCTCCCGCGGGACAGGGGTCCACGAGCAGTACTTC

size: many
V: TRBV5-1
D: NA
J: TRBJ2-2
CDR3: CARGWRDCTGELFF
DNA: TGCGCCAGAGGGTGGCGGGACTGTACCGGGGAGCTGTTTTTT

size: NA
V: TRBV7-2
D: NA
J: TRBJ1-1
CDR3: CASSQALNTEAFF
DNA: TGTGCCAGCAGCCAAGCTTTGAACACTGAAGCTTTCTTT

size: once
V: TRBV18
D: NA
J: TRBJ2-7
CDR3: CASSPPSSYEQYF
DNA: TGTGCCAGCTCACCCCCTAGCTCCTACGAGCAGTACTTC

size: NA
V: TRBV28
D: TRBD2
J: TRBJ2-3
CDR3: CASTTSGRDTDTQYF
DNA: TGTGCCAGCACAACTAGCGGGAGGGACACAGATACGCAGTATTTT

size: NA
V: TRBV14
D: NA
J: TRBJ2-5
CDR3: CASSPTGWEGETQYF
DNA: TGTGCCAGCAGCCCCACCGGATGGGAAGGAGAGACCCAGTACTTC

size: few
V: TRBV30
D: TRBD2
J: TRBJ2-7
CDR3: CAWSVPGGGYEQYF
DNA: TGTGCCTGGAGTGTACCCGGGGGAGGGTACGAGCAGTACTTC

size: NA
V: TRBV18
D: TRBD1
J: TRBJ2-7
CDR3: CASSGQGATSGEQYF
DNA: TGTGCCAGCTCAGGTCAGGGGGCGACTTCTGGGGAGCAGTACTTC

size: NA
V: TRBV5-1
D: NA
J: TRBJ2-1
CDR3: CASSQPRDNYNEQFF
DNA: TGCGCCAGCAGCCAACCAAGAGATAACTACAATGAGCAGTTCTTC

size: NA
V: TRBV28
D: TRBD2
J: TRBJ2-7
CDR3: CASSSNFLGGNSYEQYF
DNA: TGTGCCAGCAGTTCTAATTTTTTGGGGGGGAACTCCTACGAGCAGTACTTC

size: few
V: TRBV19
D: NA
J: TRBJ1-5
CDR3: CASSLKPREAQHF
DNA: TGTGCCAGTAGTCTTAAACCCAGGGAAGCCCAGCATTTT

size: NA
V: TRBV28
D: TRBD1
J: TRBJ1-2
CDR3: CASSFGTGLLNYGYTF
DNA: TGTGCCAGCAGTTTCGGGACAGGGTTACTTAACTATGGCTACACCTTC

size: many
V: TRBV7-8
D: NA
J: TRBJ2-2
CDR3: CASSPPRRWNTGELFF
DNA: TGTGCCAGCAGCCCCCCAAGGAGATGGAACACCGGGGAGCTGTTTTTT

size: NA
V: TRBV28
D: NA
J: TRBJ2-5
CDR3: CASSLNLGETQYF
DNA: TGTGCCAGCAGTTTAAACCTCGGAGAGACCCAGTACTTC

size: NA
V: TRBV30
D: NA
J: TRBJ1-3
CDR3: CACVTGFSGNTIYF
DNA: TGTGCCTGTGTTACAGGATTCTCTGGAAACACCATATATTTT

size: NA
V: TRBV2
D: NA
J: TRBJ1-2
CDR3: CASSEAVSNRDPYGYTF
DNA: TGTGCCAGCAGTGAAGCGGTGTCAAACCGGGATCCCTATGGCTACACCTTC

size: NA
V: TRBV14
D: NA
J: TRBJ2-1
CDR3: CASSPQVGVEQFF
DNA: TGTGCCAGCAGCCCACAGGTTGGGGTTGAGCAGTTCTTC

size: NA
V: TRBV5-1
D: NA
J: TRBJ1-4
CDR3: CASAPRAEREKLFF
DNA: TGCGCCAGCGCCCCCCGGGCCGAACGGGAAAAACTGTTTTTT

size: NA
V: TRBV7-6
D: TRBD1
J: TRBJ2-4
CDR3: CASSLDPGTGTRNIQYF
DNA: TGTGCCAGCAGCTTAGATCCGGGGACAGGGACTCGAAACATTCAGTACTTC

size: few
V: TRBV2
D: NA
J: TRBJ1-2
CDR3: CASSVDTSYGYTF
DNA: TGTGCCAGCAGTGTTGACACTAGCTATGGCTACACCTTC

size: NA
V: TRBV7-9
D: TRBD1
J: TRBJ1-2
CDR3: CASSSGTGNYGYTF
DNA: TGTGCCAGCAGCTCTGGGACAGGGAACTATGGCTACACCTTC

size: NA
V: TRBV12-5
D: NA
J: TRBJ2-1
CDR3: CASAREWNEQFF
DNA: TGTGCTAGTGCCAGGGAATGGAATGAGCAGTTCTTC

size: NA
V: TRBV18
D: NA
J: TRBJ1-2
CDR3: CASSPRTADGYTF
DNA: TGTGCCAGCTCACCTCGGACGGCGGATGGCTACACCTTC

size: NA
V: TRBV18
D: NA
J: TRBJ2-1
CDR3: CASSALNDPYNEQFF
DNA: TGTGCCAGCTCAGCCCTGAATGACCCCTACAATGAGCAGTTCTTC

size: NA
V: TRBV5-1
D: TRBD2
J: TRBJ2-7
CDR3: CASSLADSGRGGAHEQYF
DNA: TGCGCCAGCAGCTTGGCGGATAGCGGGAGGGGTGGTGCTCACGAGCAGTACTTC

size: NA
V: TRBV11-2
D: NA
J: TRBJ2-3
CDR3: CASSLDRALFADTQYF
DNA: TGTGCCAGCAGCTTAGACAGGGCCTTGTTCGCAGATACGCAGTATTTT

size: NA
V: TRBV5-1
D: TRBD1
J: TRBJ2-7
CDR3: CASSLGQGLPHEQYF
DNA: TGCGCCAGCAGCCTAGGACAGGGCCTTCCCCACGAGCAGTACTTC

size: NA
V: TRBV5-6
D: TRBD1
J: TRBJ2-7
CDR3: CASSPGTGSGVQYF
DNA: TGTGCCAGCAGCCCCGGGACAGGGAGCGGGGTGCAGTACTTC

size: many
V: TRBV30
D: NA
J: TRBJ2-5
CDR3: CAWTQEGTAQYF
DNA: TGTGCCTGGACCCAAGAGGGGACGGCCCAGTACTTC

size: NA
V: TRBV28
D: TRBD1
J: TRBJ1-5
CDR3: CASTSLGGRSGQPQHF
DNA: TGTGCCAGCACAAGCCTAGGGGGCCGTAGTGGTCAGCCCCAGCATTTT

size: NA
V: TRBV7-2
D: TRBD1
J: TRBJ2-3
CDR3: CASSLGFSGGADTQYF
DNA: TGTGCCAGCAGCTTAGGCTTCTCAGGGGGCGCAGATACGCAGTATTTT

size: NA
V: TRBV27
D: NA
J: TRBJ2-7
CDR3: CASTLTLEQYF
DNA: TGTGCCAGCACCTTGACTCTCGAGCAGTACTTC

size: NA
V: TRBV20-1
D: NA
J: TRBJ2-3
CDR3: CSALGNTQYF
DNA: TGCAGTGCTTTGGGAAATACGCAGTATTTT